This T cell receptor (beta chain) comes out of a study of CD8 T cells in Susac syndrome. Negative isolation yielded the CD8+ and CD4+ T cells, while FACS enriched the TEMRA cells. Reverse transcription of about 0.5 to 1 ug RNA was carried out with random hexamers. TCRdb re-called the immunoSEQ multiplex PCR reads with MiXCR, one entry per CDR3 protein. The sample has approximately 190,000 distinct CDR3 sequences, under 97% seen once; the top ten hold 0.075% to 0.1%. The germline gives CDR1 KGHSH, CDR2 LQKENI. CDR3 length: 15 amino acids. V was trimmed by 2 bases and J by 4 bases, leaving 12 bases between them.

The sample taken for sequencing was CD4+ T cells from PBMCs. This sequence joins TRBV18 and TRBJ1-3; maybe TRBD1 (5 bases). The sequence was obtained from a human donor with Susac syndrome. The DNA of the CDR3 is TGTGCCAGCTCACCAGGAGGGACCGGAGGAAACACCATATATTTT. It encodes CASSPGGTGGNTIYF.